Presented here are 7 T cell receptor beta chains from one specimen sequenced in a study of blood T cell repertoires in COVID-19. Profiling relied on immunoSEQ multiplex PCR, and the TCRdb table lists in-frame clones only, not all of them. The profile shows about 370,000 clones, around 90% of them singletons. Source material: peripheral blood. All receptors come from a woman aged 25 to 39 with COVID-19, enrolled during active disease.

The V and J genes are TRBV5-4 and TRBJ2-1, with D perhaps matching TRBD2 (6 bases). Trimming cost V 1 base and J 12 bases, with 23 bases left between them. Germline V gene sequence: CDR1 SGHNT, CDR2 YYREEE (reference sequence). The CDR3 is 16 residues long. This CDR3 reads CASSLSGPMVYGGQFF. DNA of the CDR3: TGTGCCAGCAGCTTGTCGGGACCTATGGTCTACGGGGGGCAGTTCTTC.

The V and J genes are TRBV4-1 and TRBJ2-3; TRBD1 is a possible D gene (5 bases). CDR3 size: 16 residues. The germline V gene encodes CDR1 MGHRA and CDR2 YSYEKL. V lost 3 bases and J lost 6, with 19 bases in between. The CDR3 sequence: CASSHRRQSHKDTQYF. CDR3 DNA sequence: TGCGCCAGCAGCCACCGTCGACAGTCTCATAAGGATACGCAGTATTTT.

The chain has TRBV7-6 and TRBJ1-6; 9 bases agree with TRBD1. Germline loops: CDR1 SGHVS, CDR2 FNYEAQ. The junction had 14 bases not matched to a gene; V was cut back by 4 bases and J by 4 bases. The CDR3 covers 19 residues. The chain's CDR3 is CASSSRQGGPNLYNSPLHF. CDR3 bases: TGTGCCAGCAGCTCTAGACAGGGGGGACCCAATTTATATAATTCACCCCTCCACTTT.

The gene calls are TRBV27 and TRBJ1-6; D remains ambiguous. Per the germline V gene, CDR1 is MNHEY and CDR2 is SMNVEV (reference sequence). V lost 5 bases and J 7 bases, leaving 12 bases between the germline ends. The CDR3 length is 14 residues. CDR3 protein: CASSNGLINSPLHF. Here the CDR3 DNA reads TGTGCCAGCAGTAATGGACTGATAAATTCACCCCTCCACTTT.

The chain is built from TRBV2 and TRBJ1-2; 7 bases match TRBD1. With V trimmed by 2 bases and J by 4 bases, 13 bases remained unmatched. CDR1 SNHLY and CDR2 FYNNEI come from the germline V gene. The CDR3 totals 17 residues. CDR3 residues: CASSERLRDRDRYGYTF. The CDR3, as DNA: TGTGCCAGCAGTGAACGGTTGAGGGACAGAGACCGCTATGGCTACACCTTC.

V is TRBV6-1 and J is TRBJ1-2; D not certain. Per the germline V gene, CDR1 is MNHNS and CDR2 is SASEGT. Trimming left V 3 bases short and J 0 bases short, with 14 bases between. The length of the CDR3 is 16 residues. CDR3 sequence (DNA): TGTGCCAGCAGTGATTCCGACACCCTTCCTAACTATGGCTACACCTTC. This encodes CASSDSDTLPNYGYTF.

This clone was counted a single time. This chain connects TRBV5-4 to TRBJ1-1, with 7 nucleotides matching TRBD1. The CDR3 sequence is 16 residues long. CDR1 is SGHNT, CDR2 YYREEE, per germline (reference sequence). Trimming at V came to 4 bases and at J to 1 base, leaving 10 bases not matched to a gene. CDR3 sequence: CASSPHSGGKNTEAFF. The CDR3 DNA reads TGTGCCAGCAGCCCCCATTCAGGGGGGAAGAACACTGAAGCTTTCTTT.